The 22 T cell receptor beta chains below all came from one sample that was sequenced in a study of T-cell reconstitution after alpha-beta-depleted transplantation in children. The library targeted TCRbeta and was prepared with unique molecular identifiers. TCRdb analysed the PCR reads with MiXCR anew, one entry per CDR3 protein. The table has over 450,000 distinct CDR3 sequences, roughly 10% seen once. The sample consisted of PBMCs, taken before TCRalphabeta/CD19-depleted stem cell transplant. All receptors derive from a child aged 2-15 years with inherited bone marrow failure, due to receive a stem cell transplant.

There are a few counts of this clonotype. The rearrangement joins TRBV5-5 to TRBJ1-2; D is unclear. V was clipped by 1 base and J by 0 bases, with 13 bases between them. The CDR3 loop spans 16 amino acids. Germline V gives CDR1 SGHKS, CDR2 YYEKEE (reference sequence). This CDR3 is CASSLYTGRPNYGYTF. CDR3 DNA sequence: TGTGCCAGCAGCTTGTATACGGGCAGGCCTAACTATGGCTACACCTTC.

The V gene is TRBV28, the J gene TRBJ2-3, with unresolved D. With 4 bases removed from V and 2 bases from J, the gap between germline ends came to 10 bases. The CDR3 sequence is 14 residues long. Germline CDR1 and CDR2: MDHEN and SYDVKM. This chain's CDR3 is CASSWGWATDTQYF. CDR3 coding DNA: TGTGCCAGCAGTTGGGGTTGGGCCACAGATACGCAGTATTTT.

This clonotype was counted between two and nine times. This chain joins TRBV19 and TRBJ2-7; D may be TRBD1 or TRBD2 (5 bases each). This CDR3 contains 17 residues. V was shortened by 3 bases and J by 0 bases, with 18 bases between the two germline ends. Germline-derived CDR1 and CDR2 are LNHDA and SQIVND (reference sequence). Here the CDR3 DNA reads TGTGCCAGTAGTATCTTTTTCCGGGACGGAAACTCCTACGAGCAGTACTTC. Translating it yields CASSIFFRDGNSYEQYF.

Of note for this clonotype: Since a much larger clone is just one base distant, this may be a read error. This chain links TRBV7-9 with TRBJ1-2; the D is unclear. Germline values: CDR1 SEHNR, CDR2 FQNEAQ (reference sequence). V lost 5 bases to trimming and J lost 5 bases, with 12 bases between them. The length of the CDR3 is 13 residues. The CDR3, as DNA: TGTGCCAGCAGCCTGGACGACAAGTATGGCTACACCTTC. Translation gives CASSLDDKYGYTF. Using reference TRBV7-9 and TRBJ1-2 for the parts outside the CDR3, the full variable domain is DTGVSQNPRHKITKRGQNVTFRCDPISEHNRLYWYRQTLGQGPEFLTYFQNEAQLEKSRLLSDRFSAERPKGSFSTLEIQRTEQGDSAMYLCASSLDDKYGYTFGSGTRLTVV.

This clonotype was counted a few times. The chain recombines TRBV5-1 with TRBJ2-1, with D possibly matching TRBD2 (6 bases). The CDR3 spans 15 residues. Germline CDR1 reads SGHRS; CDR2 reads YFSETQ. V was cut by 4 bases and J by 9 bases, with 20 bases left in between. CDR3 sequence: CASSVEGTGPSEQFF. The DNA of the CDR3 is TGCGCCAGCAGCGTGGAGGGGACCGGACCGTCTGAGCAGTTCTTC.

At least ten counts were recorded for this clonotype. The chain links TRBV7-6 to TRBJ2-1, with 10 bases that match TRBD2. With 1 base clipped from V and 7 bases from J, the junction kept 10 bases outside the gene matches. The CDR3 length is 17 residues. CDR1 is SGHVS and CDR2 is FNYEAQ in the germline V gene. In nucleotides, the CDR3 is TGTGCCAGCAGCTTAGATCTAGCGGGAGCGTGGTGGAATGAGCAGTTCTTC. It translates to CASSLDLAGAWWNEQFF.

This clonotype has ten or more counts. In nucleotides, the CDR3 is TGTGCCAGCAGTTACACGGGACAGGGAAACACCATATATTTT. Translating it yields CASSYTGQGNTIYF. The V and J genes are TRBV6-5 and TRBJ1-3, with 7 bases matching TRBD1. This CDR3 contains 14 residues. V lost 2 bases, J lost 4 bases, and 2 bases stayed unmatched. Germline CDR1 MNHEY, CDR2 SVGAGI.

Ten or more counts support this clonotype. The genes are TRBV20-1 and TRBJ2-7; a possible D gene is TRBD2 (5 bases). Looked up from germline, CDR1 is DFQATT and CDR2 is SNEGSKA (reference sequence). V was clipped by 0 bases and J by 4 bases, with 10 bases between them. This CDR3 comprises 13 residues. The CDR3 spells CSARDRTLYEQYF. CDR3 DNA sequence: TGCAGTGCTAGAGATCGGACTCTATACGAGCAGTACTTC.

With respect to this clonotype: A much larger clonotype is one base distant, so this may be a read error. The conserved phenylalanine or tryptophan is not found at the CDR3 terminus, so this likely reflects a read error. The V and J genes are TRBV19 and TRBJ2-1; D is unclear. CDR3 length equals 14 residues. V lost 5 bases to trimming and J lost 0 bases, with 8 bases between them. CDR1 LNHDA and CDR2 SQIVND come from the germline V gene (reference sequence). The CDR3 DNA reads as TGTGCCAGTAGTCACCCGAGCTCCTACAATGAGCAGTTCATC. Amino acid sequence: CASSHPSSYNEQFI.

This clonotype was seen at least ten times. The V gene is TRBV20-1, the J gene TRBJ2-7, with 7 bases fitting TRBD1. CDR3 length: 15 residues. Trimming cost V 1 base and J 0 bases; bases outside gene matches: 6. Germline V gene data show CDR1 as DFQATT and CDR2 as SNEGSKA (reference sequence). The CDR3: CSARGQGRSSYEQYF. CDR3 DNA: TGCAGTGCTAGAGGACAGGGTAGGAGCTCCTACGAGCAGTACTTC.

This clonotype was detected ten times or more. This sequence joins TRBV12-3 or TRBV12-4 and TRBJ1-5; D is undetermined. The CDR3 length is 15 residues. V was pared by 3 bases and J by 6 bases, with 15 bases between. CDR3 nucleotide sequence: TGTGCCAGCAGTTTGGGCAGGCTCGACGGTCAGCCCCAGCATTTT. Protein product: CASSLGRLDGQPQHF.

In this sample, this clonotype turned up many times. The chain combines TRBV20-1 with TRBJ2-3; 11 bases align to TRBD2. This CDR3 region has 16 residues. The V gene end was trimmed by 3 bases and the J gene end by 2 bases; junction bases not matched to a gene: 7. The V gene's germline CDR1 is DFQATT and CDR2 SNEGSKA (reference sequence). Here the CDR3 DNA reads TGCAGTGCTAGTCGACTAGCGGGATATTTCACAGATACGCAGTATTTT. Encoded protein: CSASRLAGYFTDTQYF.

This clonotype has ten or more counts. The chain joins TRBV10-2 to TRBJ2-1, with TRBD2 matching over 9 bases. Germline CDR1 WSHSY, CDR2 SAAADI. V shed 2 bases, J shed 8 bases, and the junction held 10 bases outside the gene matches. The CDR3 is 16 residues long. The DNA of the CDR3 is TGCGCCAGCAGTGAGGGTCCTAGCGGGACGATATATGAGCAGTTCTTC. Residues: CASSEGPSGTIYEQFF.

Comments on this clonotype: This may come from a read error, since a much larger clone is one base off. The chain links TRBV2 to TRBJ2-7; 11 nucleotides align to TRBD1. Germline V CDR1 and CDR2: SNHLY, FYNNEI. V was pared by 11 bases and J by 0 bases, with 0 bases of the junction left unmatched. This CDR3 contains 12 residues. CDR3 bases: TGTGCCGGACAGGGGGCCTCCTACGAGCAGTACTTC. Translation: CAGQGASYEQYF. The whole variable domain, filled in from reference TRBV2 and TRBJ2-7, reads EPEVTQTPSHQVTQMGQEVILRCVPISNHLYFYWYRQILGQKVEFLVSFYNNEISEKSEIFDDQFSVERPDGSNFTLKIRSTKLEDSAMYFCAGQGASYEQYFGPGTRLTVT.

This clonotype was counted between two and nine times. The gene calls are TRBV27 and TRBJ2-5; D is perhaps TRBD2 (5 bases). The V and J ends lost 1 base and 0 bases respectively, with 12 bases between them. The CDR3 has 16 residues. CDR1 MNHEY and CDR2 SMNVEV come from the germline V gene (reference sequence). The CDR3 nucleotides are TGTGCCAGCAGTTTATATGCCCTCGGGGACCAAGAGACCCAGTACTTC. Translated: CASSLYALGDQETQYF.

The table lists this clonotype with many counts. The chain employs TRBV5-1 and TRBJ2-3; no clear D gene. Germline CDR1 and CDR2: SGHRS and YFSETQ. Between the trimmed V and J ends, which lost 4 bases and 2 bases, there was a span of 5 bases. CDR3 length: 12 amino acids. The CDR3, as DNA: TGCGCCAGCAGCACCCACACAGATACGCAGTATTTT. It encodes CASSTHTDTQYF.

This clonotype has a count of ten or more. The rearrangement links TRBV20-1 to TRBJ2-6, with 9 bases lining up with TRBD2. The trim removed 0 bases at V and 0 bases at J, leaving 9 bases unmatched. This CDR3 spans 19 amino acids. Germline CDR1 DFQATT, CDR2 SNEGSKA (reference sequence). CDR3 sequence: CSARDDVAGANSGANVLTF. The CDR3 coding sequence is TGCAGTGCTAGAGACGATGTAGCGGGAGCAAACTCTGGGGCCAACGTCCTGACTTTC.

Many counts were recorded for this clonotype. The J gene is TRBJ2-3, the V gene TRBV20-1, with 9 bases matching TRBD2. Germline V gives CDR1 DFQATT, CDR2 SNEGSKA (reference sequence). CDR3 length: 15 residues. V lost 4 bases to trimming and J lost 4 bases; unmatched junction nucleotides: 9. The CDR3 spells CSAISGRSFSDTQYF. In DNA form, the CDR3 reads TGCAGTGCTATTAGCGGGAGATCCTTTTCAGATACGCAGTATTTT.

The chain joins TRBV12-3 or TRBV12-4 to TRBJ2-7, with 11 nucleotides matching TRBD2. The V segment lost 10 bases and the J segment 0 bases; nucleotides outside the gene matches: 20. The CDR3 extends over 19 amino acids. The CDR3 sequence is CAITPWGGSSGRSSYEQYF. The CDR3 region has the DNA TGTGCCATCACCCCATGGGGGGGGTCTAGCGGGAGGTCCTCCTACGAGCAGTACTTC.

This clonotype was seen many times. The rearrangement links TRBV29-1 to TRBJ1-2, with unresolved D. V was clipped by 3 bases and J by 3 bases, with 8 bases between them. This CDR3 is 12 amino acids long. Germline V gene lookup returns CDR1 SQVTM and CDR2 ANQGSEA. The CDR3 loop reads CSVEEEDYGYTF. The CDR3 region has the DNA TGCAGCGTTGAGGAGGAGGACTATGGCTACACCTTC.

CDR3 residues: CASSQGGAETQYF. CDR3 DNA: TGCGCCAGCAGCCAAGGAGGTGCTGAGACCCAGTACTTC. V is TRBV5-1 and J is TRBJ2-5, with D possibly matching TRBD2 (5 bases). The CDR3 extends over 13 amino acids. Trimming pared 4 bases from V and 5 bases from J, leaving 12 bases between. Germline V gene lookup returns CDR1 SGHRS and CDR2 YFSETQ.

This clonotype has at least ten counts. The chain recombines TRBV27 with TRBJ1-5, with D possibly TRBD1 on 6 matching bases. V lost 6 bases and J 5 bases, leaving 17 bases between the germline ends. Germline V gene lookup returns CDR1 MNHEY and CDR2 SMNVEV (reference sequence). CDR3 length equals 15 residues. In DNA, the CDR3 is TGTGCCAGCAGCCATTCCGGGGGGGCACATCAGCCCCAGCATTTT. It specifies CASSHSGGAHQPQHF.